The TCR beta chain described here comes from a study of blood T cell repertoires in COVID-19. Only in-frame clones appear in the TCRdb table, and some are missing; sequencing was by immunoSEQ multiplex PCR. The table includes over 600,000 clones, about 87% detected once. From germline, CDR1 is SGHVS and CDR2 FNYEAQ. V was trimmed by 0 bases and J by 5 bases, leaving 2 bases between them. CDR3 length: 11 residues. This clonotype was sampled from a woman aged 18-29 years with acute or convalescent COVID-19. The specimen sequenced was peripheral blood. The chain employs TRBV7-6 and TRBJ2-7, with D unclear. CDR3 loop: CASSLANEQYF. The CDR3 bases are TGTGCCAGCAGCTTAGCCAACGAGCAGTACTTC.